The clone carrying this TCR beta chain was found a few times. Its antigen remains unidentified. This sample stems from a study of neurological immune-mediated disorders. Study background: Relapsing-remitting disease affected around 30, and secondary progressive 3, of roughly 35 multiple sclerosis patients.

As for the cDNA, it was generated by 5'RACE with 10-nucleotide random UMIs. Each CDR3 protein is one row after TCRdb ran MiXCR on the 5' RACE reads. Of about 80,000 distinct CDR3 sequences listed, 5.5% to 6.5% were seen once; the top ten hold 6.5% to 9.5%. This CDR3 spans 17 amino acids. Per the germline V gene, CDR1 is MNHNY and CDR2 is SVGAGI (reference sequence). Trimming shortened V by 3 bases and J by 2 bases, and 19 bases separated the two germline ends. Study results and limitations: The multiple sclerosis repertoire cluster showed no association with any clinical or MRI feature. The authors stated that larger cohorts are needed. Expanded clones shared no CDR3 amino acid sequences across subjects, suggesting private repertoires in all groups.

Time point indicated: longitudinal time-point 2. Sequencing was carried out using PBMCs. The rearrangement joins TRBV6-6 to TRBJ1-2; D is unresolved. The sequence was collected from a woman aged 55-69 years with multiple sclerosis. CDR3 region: CASSYDTGGRGNYGYTF. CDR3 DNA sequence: TGTGCCAGCAGTTATGACACCGGAGGGAGAGGCAACTATGGCTACACCTTC.